This TCR beta chain came from a study of cytomegalovirus exposure and HLA in healthy donors. This clone has a single count. Its antigen is not known. In the PCR, 60 Vbeta and 13 Jbeta primers were used. Libraries were prepared by immunoSEQ multiplex PCR; TCRdb keeps only in-frame clonotypes and omits some of them. This table holds approximately 140,000 clones, 65% to 90% found once. These donors, healthy bone marrow donors, were studied. CDR1 is MNHEY and CDR2 is SVGAGI in the germline V gene. With 6 bases clipped from V and 6 bases from J, the junction kept 9 bases outside the gene matches. The CDR3 is made up of 14 amino acids. Study results and limitations: It was confirmed in vitro that a few of the CMV-associated chains were specific for CMV antigens.

The sequencing sample was made of PBMCs. The chain carries TRBV6-5 and TRBJ2-7; the match to TRBD2 covers 9 bases. This sequence originates from a girl aged 2-10 years in good health and CMV-seronegative. CDR3 bases: TGTGCCAGCAGAGATAGCGGGAGTTATGGCGAGCAGTACTTC. Translating gives CASRDSGSYGEQYF.